This T cell receptor beta chain was obtained from a study of Ad26.COV2.S vaccination and SARS-CoV-2 variants. Notes on this clone: At one boundary the junction diverges from the germline segment, which might be a read error.

Here immunoSEQ multiplex PCR was the method, and the copy in TCRdb shows in-frame clones only, minus some. The table has tens of thousands of clones, approximately 81% seen once. The sample here was peripheral blood, taken after recovery from COVID-19. The clonotype comes from a human donor who had recovered from COVID-19.

CDR3 sequence (DNA): TGTGTCAGCAGCTTGGTAGGCAGGGGAACAACTGAAGCTTTCTTT. Its protein is CVSSLVGRGTTEAFF. The chain is built from TRBV5-4 and TRBJ1-1; tentatively, D is TRBD1 (6 bases). CDR3 length: 15 amino acids. Germline lookup yields CDR1 SGHNT and CDR2 YYREEE (reference sequence).